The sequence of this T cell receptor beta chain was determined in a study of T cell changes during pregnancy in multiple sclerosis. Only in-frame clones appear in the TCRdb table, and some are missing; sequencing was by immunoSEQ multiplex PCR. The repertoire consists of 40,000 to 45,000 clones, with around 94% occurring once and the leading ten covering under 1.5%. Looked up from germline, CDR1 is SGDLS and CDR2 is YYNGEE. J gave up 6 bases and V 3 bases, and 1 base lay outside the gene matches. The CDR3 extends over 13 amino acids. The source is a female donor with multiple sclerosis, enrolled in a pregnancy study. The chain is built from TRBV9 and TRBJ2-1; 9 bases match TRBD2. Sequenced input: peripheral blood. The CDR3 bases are TGTGCCAGCAGCGGCGGGAGGGGCAATGAGCAGTTCTTC. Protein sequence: CASSGGRGNEQFF.